This T cell receptor beta chain was captured by sequencing in a study of shared clonotypes between healthy human individuals. Study-level points and caveats: Compared with memory subsets, naive subsets generally had larger estimated richness. Of the naive CD4 clonotypes, around 5.2% were shared across several donors.

Profiling relied on immunoSEQ multiplex PCR, and the TCRdb table lists in-frame clones only, not all of them. The data contain 2 million or so clones, 85% to 95% of them singletons. The germline V gene encodes CDR1 SNHLY and CDR2 FYNNEI. Trimming took 6 bases from V and 5 from J, leaving 15 bases between them. CDR3 size: 14 residues. On this clone: Its antigen is as yet unknown.

Only Caucasian adults living in Nashville, Tennessee made up the donor group. The chain carries TRBV2 and TRBJ2-3; tentative D call: TRBD2 (7 bases). What was sequenced was naive CD4+ T cells sorted from blood. Subset reported: CD45RA+ positively selected. This clonotype was sampled from a man aged 18 to 29 in good health. The CDR3 sequence: CASRGGLLGDTQYF. CDR3 sequence (DNA): TGTGCCAGCAGGGGGGGGCTCCTTGGAGATACGCAGTATTTT.